The text below deals with one T cell receptor (beta chain). The data were taken from a study of identical twins. TCRdb used MiXCR to reprocess the 5' RACE reads, holding one entry per CDR3 protein. The table records some 230,000 distinct CDR3 sequences, around 6.5% of them present only once. V lost 6 bases to trimming and J lost 6 bases; unmatched junction nucleotides: 8. The CDR3 extends over 13 amino acids. These data are also associated with another study on T cells expressing NK-cell markers.

The sample consisted of CD8+ T cells sorted from blood. The TCR was taken from a woman aged 18-30 years in good health. The rearrangement joins TRBV12-3 or TRBV12-4 to TRBJ2-7, with 7 bases aligning to TRBD2. The CDR3 region is CASSPGGSSEQYF. The CDR3 DNA reads as TGTGCCAGCAGCCCCGGGGGGAGCTCCGAGCAGTACTTC.